This T cell receptor beta chain originates from a study of human T cells and chemical hapten exposure. Study observations and caveats: With patch test score, the counts of PT1 expanded TCRs showed a positive correlation.

TCRdb passed the RACE reads through MiXCR, listing each CDR3 protein once. The top ten hold just over 2.5% of the sample, which has under 400,000 distinct CDR3 sequences, approximately 5% seen once. CDR1 is DFQATT, CDR2 SNEGSKA, per germline (reference sequence). The CDR3 is 15 amino acids. V lost 0 bases and J lost 5; bases outside the gene matches: 8. Specified time point: pre-sensitization, week 0. As to treatment: therapeutic diphenylcyclopropenone sensitization with weekly scalp DPC. This clonotype occurred many times. Its antigen is as yet unknown. The starting material was whole blood, obtained in connection with sensitization to the hapten diphenylcyclopropenone (DPC). The chain recombines TRBV20-1 with TRBJ2-7; TRBD2 matches at 9 bases. This clonotype originated in a woman aged 45-65 years with alopecia areata. Some clones in this sample may be carry-over from other donors' samples. CDR3 nucleotides: TGCAGTGCTAGAGAGCTAGCGGGAAGTCTAAACGAGCAGTACTTC. Translated, it gives CSARELAGSLNEQYF.